These T cell receptor beta chains were read from a single sample in a study of shared clonotypes between healthy human individuals. Produced via immunoSEQ multiplex PCR; TCRdb's table is partial and in-frame only. Of about a million clones in the sample, 70% to 80% were seen once. The sequencing sample was made of memory CD4+ T cells from PBMCs. The receptors come from a man aged 18 to 35 in good health. Some clones in this sample may be carry-over from other donors' samples. The CDR3 runs from the conserved cysteine through the conserved F or W. The order of the fields is CDR3 protein, CDR3 DNA, J gene, V gene, D gene, clone size. D genes are given only for firm matches. The size field is filled for only some rows; it gives once, few, many or a size class.

CDR3 protein: CASSQGRQGIREQYF; CDR3 DNA: TGCGCCAGCAGCCAAGGGAGACAGGGAATACGCGAGCAGTACTTC; J gene: TRBJ2-7; V gene: TRBV4-1; D gene: TRBD1; clone size: .
CDR3 protein: CASSPAGGRGTQYF; CDR3 DNA: TGTGCCAGCAGCCCGGCGGGGGGCCGGGGGACCCAGTACTTC; J gene: TRBJ2-5; V gene: TRBV7-2; D gene: TRBD2; clone size: .
CDR3 protein: CASTRDRGREKLFF; CDR3 DNA: TGTGCCAGCACCAGAGACAGGGGAAGGGAAAAACTGTTTTTT; J gene: TRBJ1-4; V gene: TRBV25-1; D gene: TRBD1; clone size: .
CDR3 protein: CASSFITPGTEQYF; CDR3 DNA: TGTGCCAGCAGCTTTATAACCCCCGGGACCGAGCAGTACTTC; J gene: TRBJ2-7; V gene: TRBV7-2; D gene: .; clone size: .
CDR3 protein: CASSTGDTASYEQYF; CDR3 DNA: TGCGCCAGCAGCACCGGGGACACTGCCTCCTACGAGCAGTACTTC; J gene: TRBJ2-7; V gene: TRBV4-1; D gene: .; clone size: .
CDR3 protein: CASSFEVAGELFF; CDR3 DNA: TGTGCCAGCAGCTTCGAGGTTGCCGGGGAGCTGTTTTTT; J gene: TRBJ2-2; V gene: TRBV7-9; D gene: .; clone size: few
CDR3 protein: CASSDRNTEAFF; CDR3 DNA: TGTGCCAGCAGTGACAGGAACACTGAAGCTTTCTTT; J gene: TRBJ1-1; V gene: TRBV11-2; D gene: .; clone size: few
CDR3 protein: CASSLGGSLNEKLFF; CDR3 DNA: TGTGCCAGCAGCTTGGGGGGATCCCTTAATGAAAAACTGTTTTTT; J gene: TRBJ1-4; V gene: TRBV5-4; D gene: .; clone size: many
CDR3 protein: CASSSPGQGIRKTQYF; CDR3 DNA: TGTGCCAGCAGCTCCCCGGGACAGGGTATTAGAAAGACCCAGTACTTC; J gene: TRBJ2-5; V gene: TRBV5-4; D gene: TRBD1; clone size: once
CDR3 protein: CASSLPSFGRQREKLFF; CDR3 DNA: TGTGCCAGCAGTTTACCCTCCTTCGGAAGGCAGCGTGAAAAACTGTTTTTT; J gene: TRBJ1-4; V gene: TRBV27; D gene: .; clone size: .
CDR3 protein: CASTYLAGAGDAFF; CDR3 DNA: TGCGCCAGCACCTACCTCGCGGGGGCAGGTGATGCTTTCTTT; J gene: TRBJ1-1; V gene: TRBV5-1; D gene: .; clone size: .
CDR3 protein: CASSRGADTQYF; CDR3 DNA: TGTGCCAGCAGCCGAGGAGCTGATACGCAGTATTTT; J gene: TRBJ2-3; V gene: TRBV14; D gene: .; clone size: .
CDR3 protein: CASRALVTDTQYF; CDR3 DNA: TGTGCCAGCAGGGCACTAGTTACAGATACGCAGTATTTT; J gene: TRBJ2-3; V gene: TRBV6-5; D gene: .; clone size: .
CDR3 protein: CASTSGARDQPQHF; CDR3 DNA: TGTGCCAGTACCTCCGGGGCCCGAGATCAGCCCCAGCATTTT; J gene: TRBJ1-5; V gene: TRBV19; D gene: .; clone size: .
CDR3 protein: CASRPGLGTDTQYF; CDR3 DNA: TGTGCCAGCAGACCGGGACTTGGCACAGATACGCAGTATTTT; J gene: TRBJ2-3; V gene: TRBV28; D gene: .; clone size: once
CDR3 protein: CASSEVGLAPYEQYF; CDR3 DNA: TGTGCCAGCAGTGAAGTCGGACTAGCCCCCTACGAGCAGTACTTC; J gene: TRBJ2-7; V gene: TRBV6-1; D gene: TRBD2; clone size: .
CDR3 protein: CASSQGKNRVYEQYF; CDR3 DNA: TGCGCCAGCAGCCAGGGAAAAAACAGGGTTTACGAGCAGTACTTC; J gene: TRBJ2-7; V gene: TRBV4-1; D gene: .; clone size: .
CDR3 protein: CAWSVMNSPLHF; CDR3 DNA: TGTGCCTGGAGTGTCATGAATTCACCCCTCCACTTT; J gene: TRBJ1-6; V gene: TRBV30; D gene: .; clone size: once
CDR3 protein: CASSPQGEYEQYF; CDR3 DNA: TGTGCCAGCTCACCACAGGGGGAGTACGAGCAGTACTTC; J gene: TRBJ2-7; V gene: TRBV18; D gene: .; clone size: .
CDR3 protein: CASTRTGETYGYTF; CDR3 DNA: TGTGCCAGCACCCGAACGGGGGAGACCTATGGCTACACCTTC; J gene: TRBJ1-2; V gene: TRBV6-1; D gene: .; clone size: .
CDR3 protein: CASSSGGEQYF; CDR3 DNA: TGTGCCAGCAGCTCCGGTGGGGAGCAGTACTTC; J gene: TRBJ2-7; V gene: TRBV7-2; D gene: .; clone size: .
CDR3 protein: CASSSRHLGNEQFF; CDR3 DNA: TGTGCCAGCAGCTCACGACATCTCGGGAATGAGCAGTTCTTC; J gene: TRBJ2-1; V gene: TRBV7-6; D gene: .; clone size: .
CDR3 protein: CASSQDRLGTPYNEQFF; CDR3 DNA: TGTGCCAGCAGCCAAGATCGCCTAGGTACCCCCTACAATGAGCAGTTCTTC; J gene: TRBJ2-1; V gene: TRBV4-2; D gene: .; clone size: few
CDR3 protein: CASSKKRSNYGYTF; CDR3 DNA: TGTGCCAGCTCAAAGAAACGCTCTAACTATGGCTACACCTTC; J gene: TRBJ1-2; V gene: TRBV11-1; D gene: .; clone size: .
CDR3 protein: CASRVTSGRPTDTQYF; CDR3 DNA: TGTGCCAGCAGGGTGACTAGCGGGAGGCCCACAGATACGCAGTATTTT; J gene: TRBJ2-3; V gene: TRBV5-4; D gene: TRBD2; clone size: .
CDR3 protein: CASSTEGHSNEKLFF; CDR3 DNA: TGTGCCAGCAGCACTGAGGGACATTCTAATGAAAAACTGTTTTTT; J gene: TRBJ1-4; V gene: TRBV14; D gene: .; clone size: .
CDR3 protein: CASRAGQSSTDTQYF; CDR3 DNA: TGTGCCAGCAGGGCGGGACAGTCTAGCACAGATACGCAGTATTTT; J gene: TRBJ2-3; V gene: TRBV2; D gene: .; clone size: .
CDR3 protein: CASSSGGGQTTYGYTF; CDR3 DNA: TGTGCCAGCAGCTCCGGGGGAGGTCAGACGACCTATGGCTACACCTTC; J gene: TRBJ1-2; V gene: TRBV7-9; D gene: .; clone size: .
CDR3 protein: CASSPLAGGSGGKNIQYF; CDR3 DNA: TGTGCCAGCTCACCACTAGCGGGAGGCTCTGGGGGGAAAAACATTCAGTACTTC; J gene: TRBJ2-4; V gene: TRBV18; D gene: TRBD2; clone size: .
CDR3 protein: CASTNTGYGYTF; CDR3 DNA: TGTGCCAGCACCAATACAGGGTATGGCTACACCTTC; J gene: TRBJ1-2; V gene: TRBV6-6; D gene: .; clone size: .
CDR3 protein: CAWSNRVEAFF; CDR3 DNA: TGTGCCTGGAGTAATCGGGTTGAAGCTTTCTTT; J gene: TRBJ1-1; V gene: TRBV30; D gene: .; clone size: once
CDR3 protein: CASRLGQGVGETQYF; CDR3 DNA: TGTGCCAGCAGACTAGGACAGGGGGTTGGTGAGACCCAGTACTTC; J gene: TRBJ2-5; V gene: TRBV28; D gene: TRBD1; clone size: few
CDR3 protein: CASSADRGYNQPQHF; CDR3 DNA: TGTGCCAGCAGTGCGGACAGGGGATACAATCAGCCCCAGCATTTT; J gene: TRBJ1-5; V gene: TRBV2; D gene: TRBD1; clone size: .
CDR3 protein: CSVGATGTQETQYF; CDR3 DNA: TGCAGCGTTGGGGCGACAGGGACCCAAGAGACCCAGTACTTC; J gene: TRBJ2-5; V gene: TRBV29-1; D gene: TRBD1; clone size: .
CDR3 protein: CASSPGNRHNEQFF; CDR3 DNA: TGTGCCAGCAGCCCGGGGAACCGGCACAATGAGCAGTTCTTC; J gene: TRBJ2-1; V gene: TRBV6-5; D gene: .; clone size: .
CDR3 protein: CASSKGLAGGNEQFF; CDR3 DNA: TGCGCCAGCAGCAAGGGACTAGCGGGAGGAAATGAGCAGTTCTTC; J gene: TRBJ2-1; V gene: TRBV5-1; D gene: TRBD2; clone size: .
CDR3 protein: CASSLGRGRTDTQYF; CDR3 DNA: TGTGCCAGCAGCTTAGGGCGGGGACGCACAGATACGCAGTATTTT; J gene: TRBJ2-3; V gene: TRBV11-3; D gene: .; clone size: .
CDR3 protein: CASSIGSSNEKLFF; CDR3 DNA: TGTGCCAGTAGTATAGGGAGCTCTAATGAAAAACTGTTTTTT; J gene: TRBJ1-4; V gene: TRBV19; D gene: .; clone size: many
CDR3 protein: CSVAEDATNYEQYF; CDR3 DNA: TGCAGCGTTGCAGAGGACGCGACCAACTACGAGCAGTACTTC; J gene: TRBJ2-7; V gene: TRBV29-1; D gene: .; clone size: .
CDR3 protein: CAGGDTDTQYF; CDR3 DNA: TGTGCCGGAGGAGACACAGATACGCAGTATTTT; J gene: TRBJ2-3; V gene: TRBV28; D gene: .; clone size: .
CDR3 protein: CASSVQVRTEAFF; CDR3 DNA: TGTGCCAGCAGTGTCCAGGTGAGGACTGAAGCTTTCTTT; J gene: TRBJ1-1; V gene: TRBV28; D gene: .; clone size: .
CDR3 protein: CASSLVQGIDTQYF; CDR3 DNA: TGTGCCAGCAGCTTAGTACAGGGAATAGATACGCAGTATTTT; J gene: TRBJ2-3; V gene: TRBV7-9; D gene: .; clone size: .
CDR3 protein: CASSPRRGAPDQPQHF; CDR3 DNA: TGTGCCAGCTCACCACGGCGAGGGGCCCCCGATCAGCCCCAGCATTTT; J gene: TRBJ1-5; V gene: TRBV18; D gene: .; clone size: .
CDR3 protein: CSAGQGETQYF; CDR3 DNA: TGCAGTGCTGGCCAGGGAGAGACCCAGTACTTC; J gene: TRBJ2-5; V gene: TRBV20-1; D gene: .; clone size: .
CDR3 protein: CASSLGTTGLNTEAFF; CDR3 DNA: TGCGCCAGCAGCTTGGGCACCACAGGACTGAACACTGAAGCTTTCTTT; J gene: TRBJ1-1; V gene: TRBV5-1; D gene: .; clone size: .
CDR3 protein: CASSPWTGAVGNTIYF; CDR3 DNA: TGTGCCAGCTCACCCTGGACAGGGGCCGTAGGAAACACCATATATTTT; J gene: TRBJ1-3; V gene: TRBV18; D gene: TRBD1; clone size: once
CDR3 protein: CASSLGLNTGELFF; CDR3 DNA: TGTGCCAGCAGCTTGGGACTAAACACCGGGGAGCTGTTTTTT; J gene: TRBJ2-2; V gene: TRBV5-4; D gene: .; clone size: .
CDR3 protein: CASTGRGPNTEAFF; CDR3 DNA: TGTGCCAGCACCGGCAGGGGACCGAACACTGAAGCTTTCTTT; J gene: TRBJ1-1; V gene: TRBV27; D gene: .; clone size: few
CDR3 protein: CASSVYRGTEAFF; CDR3 DNA: TGCGCCAGCAGCGTATACAGGGGCACTGAAGCTTTCTTT; J gene: TRBJ1-1; V gene: TRBV5-1; D gene: TRBD1; clone size: .
CDR3 protein: CSVESSEPATNEKLFF; CDR3 DNA: TGCAGCGTTGAATCTTCCGAGCCTGCAACTAATGAAAAACTGTTTTTT; J gene: TRBJ1-4; V gene: TRBV29-1; D gene: .; clone size: .
CDR3 protein: CASSFFRGTEAFF; CDR3 DNA: TGTGCCAGCAGTTTTTTCCGCGGTACTGAAGCTTTCTTT; J gene: TRBJ1-1; V gene: TRBV28; D gene: .; clone size: .
CDR3 protein: CASSSHGTINTEAFF; CDR3 DNA: TGTGCCAGCAGCTCCCATGGGACAATAAACACTGAAGCTTTCTTT; J gene: TRBJ1-1; V gene: TRBV11-2; D gene: .; clone size: .
CDR3 protein: CSVEGQRNEKLFF; CDR3 DNA: TGCAGCGTCGAGGGACAGCGGAATGAAAAACTGTTTTTT; J gene: TRBJ1-4; V gene: TRBV29-1; D gene: TRBD1; clone size: .
CDR3 protein: CASSLSGQGRTEAFF; CDR3 DNA: TGCGCCAGCAGCTTGAGCGGACAGGGAAGAACTGAAGCTTTCTTT; J gene: TRBJ1-1; V gene: TRBV5-1; D gene: TRBD1; clone size: once